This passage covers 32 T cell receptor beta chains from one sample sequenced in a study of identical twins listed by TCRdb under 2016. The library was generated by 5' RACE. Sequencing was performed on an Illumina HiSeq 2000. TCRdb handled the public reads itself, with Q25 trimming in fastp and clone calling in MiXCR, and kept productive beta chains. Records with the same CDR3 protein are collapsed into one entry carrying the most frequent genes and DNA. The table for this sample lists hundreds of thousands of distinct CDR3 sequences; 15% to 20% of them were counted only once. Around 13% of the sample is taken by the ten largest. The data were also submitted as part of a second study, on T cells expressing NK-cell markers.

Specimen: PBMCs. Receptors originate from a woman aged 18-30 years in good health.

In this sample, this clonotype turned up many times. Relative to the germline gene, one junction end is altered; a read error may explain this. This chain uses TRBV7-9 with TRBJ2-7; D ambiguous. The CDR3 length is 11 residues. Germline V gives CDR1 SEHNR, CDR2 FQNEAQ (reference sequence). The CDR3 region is CASSLADEQYF. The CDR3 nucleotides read TGCGCCAGCAGCTTGGCGGACGAGCAGTACTTC.

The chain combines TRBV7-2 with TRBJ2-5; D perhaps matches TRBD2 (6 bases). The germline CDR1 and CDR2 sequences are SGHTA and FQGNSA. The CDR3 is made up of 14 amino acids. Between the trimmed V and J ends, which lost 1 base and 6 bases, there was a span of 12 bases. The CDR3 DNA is TGTGCCAGCAGCTTAGAAACTAGCAGGCAGACCCAGTACTTC. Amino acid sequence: CASSLETSRQTQYF.

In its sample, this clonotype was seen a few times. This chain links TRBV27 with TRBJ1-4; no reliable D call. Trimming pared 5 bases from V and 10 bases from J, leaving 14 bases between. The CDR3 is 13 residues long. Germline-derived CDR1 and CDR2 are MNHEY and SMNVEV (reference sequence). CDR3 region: CASSEDGRRKLFF. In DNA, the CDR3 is TGTGCCAGCAGTGAAGATGGACGGAGAAAACTGTTTTTT.

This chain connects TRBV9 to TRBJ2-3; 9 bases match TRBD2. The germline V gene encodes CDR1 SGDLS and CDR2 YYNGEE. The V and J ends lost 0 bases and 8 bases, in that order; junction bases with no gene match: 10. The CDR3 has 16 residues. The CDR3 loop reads CASSVAARGGPGTQYF. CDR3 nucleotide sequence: TGTGCCAGCAGCGTAGCAGCGCGGGGGGGTCCTGGTACGCAGTATTTT.

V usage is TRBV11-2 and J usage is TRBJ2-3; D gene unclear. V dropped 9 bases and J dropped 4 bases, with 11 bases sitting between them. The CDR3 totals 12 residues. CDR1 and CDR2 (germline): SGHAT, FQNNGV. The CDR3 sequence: CASRVPADTQYF. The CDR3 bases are TGTGCCAGTAGGGTGCCGGCAGATACGCAGTATTTT.

This CDR3 is CASSPGTSGVETQYF. The CDR3 DNA is TGTGCCAGCAGCCCCGGGACTAGCGGGGTGGAGACCCAGTACTTC. This chain connects TRBV4-2 to TRBJ2-5; TRBD2 matches at 13 bases. The germline V gene encodes CDR1 LGHNA and CDR2 YNFKEQ. The CDR3 contains 15 residues. Trimming at V came to 4 bases and at J to 5 bases, leaving 4 bases not matched to a gene.

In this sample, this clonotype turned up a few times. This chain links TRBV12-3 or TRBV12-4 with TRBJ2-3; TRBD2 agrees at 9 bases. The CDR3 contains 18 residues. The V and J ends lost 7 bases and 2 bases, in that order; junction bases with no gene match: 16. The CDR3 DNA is TGTGCCAGCACCTTACCCACATTCGCGGGAGGGCCCACAGATACGCAGTATTTT. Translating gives CASTLPTFAGGPTDTQYF.

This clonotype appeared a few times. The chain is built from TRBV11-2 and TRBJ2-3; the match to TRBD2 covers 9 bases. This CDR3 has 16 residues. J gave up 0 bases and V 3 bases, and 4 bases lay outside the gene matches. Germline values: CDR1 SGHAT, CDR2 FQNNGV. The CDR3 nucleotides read TGTGCCAGCAGCTTCAGACTAGCGGAAAGCACAGATACGCAGTATTTT. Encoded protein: CASSFRLAESTDTQYF.

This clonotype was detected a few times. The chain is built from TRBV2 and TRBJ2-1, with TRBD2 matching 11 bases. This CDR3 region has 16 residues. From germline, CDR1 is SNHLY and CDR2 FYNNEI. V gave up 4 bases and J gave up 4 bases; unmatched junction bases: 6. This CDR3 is CASSVAGGTYYNEQFF. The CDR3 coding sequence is TGTGCCAGCAGTGTAGCGGGGGGGACTTATTACAATGAGCAGTTCTTC.

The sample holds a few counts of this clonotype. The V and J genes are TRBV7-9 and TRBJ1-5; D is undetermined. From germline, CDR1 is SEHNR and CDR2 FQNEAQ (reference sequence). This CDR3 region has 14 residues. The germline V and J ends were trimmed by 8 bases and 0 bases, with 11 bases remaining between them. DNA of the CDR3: TGTGCCAGCGGGCCGCAGGCTAGCAATCAGCCCCAGCATTTT. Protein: CASGPQASNQPQHF. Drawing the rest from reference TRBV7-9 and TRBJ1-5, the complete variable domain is DTGVSQNPRHKITKRGQNVTFRCDPISEHNRLYWYRQTLGQGPEFLTYFQNEAQLEKSRLLSDRFSAERPKGSFSTLEIQRTEQGDSAMYLCASGPQASNQPQHFGDGTRLSIL.

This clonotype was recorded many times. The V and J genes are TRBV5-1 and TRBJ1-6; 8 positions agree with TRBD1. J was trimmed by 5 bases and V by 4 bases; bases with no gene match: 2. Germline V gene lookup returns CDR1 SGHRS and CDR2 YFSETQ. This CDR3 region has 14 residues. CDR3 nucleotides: TGCGCCAGCAGCCTGGGACAGGATAATTCACCCCTCCACTTT. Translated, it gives CASSLGQDNSPLHF. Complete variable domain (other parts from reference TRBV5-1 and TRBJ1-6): KAGVTQTPRYLIKTRGQQVTLSCSPISGHRSVSWYQQTPGQGLQFLFEYFSETQRNKGNFPGRFSGRQFSNSRSEMNVSTLELGDSALYLCASSLGQDNSPLHFGNGTRLTVT.

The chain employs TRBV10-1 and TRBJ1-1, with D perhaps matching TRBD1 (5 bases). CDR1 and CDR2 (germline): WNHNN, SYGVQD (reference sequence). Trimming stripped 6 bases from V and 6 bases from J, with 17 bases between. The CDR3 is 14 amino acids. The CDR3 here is CASSRDSANPEAFF. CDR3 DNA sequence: TGCGCCAGCAGCCGGGACTCGGCTAATCCTGAAGCTTTCTTT.

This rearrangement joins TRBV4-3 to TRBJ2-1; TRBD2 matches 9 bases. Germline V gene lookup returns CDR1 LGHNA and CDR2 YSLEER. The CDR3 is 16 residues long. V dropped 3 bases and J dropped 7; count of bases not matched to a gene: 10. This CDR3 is CASSQDSGSFWNEQFF. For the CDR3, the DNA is TGCGCCAGCAGCCAGGATAGCGGGAGCTTCTGGAATGAGCAGTTCTTC.

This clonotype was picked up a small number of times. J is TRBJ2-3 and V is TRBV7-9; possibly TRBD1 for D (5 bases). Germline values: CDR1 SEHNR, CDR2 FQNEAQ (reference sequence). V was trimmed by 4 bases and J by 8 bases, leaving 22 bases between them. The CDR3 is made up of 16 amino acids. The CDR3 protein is CASSSPGLATGGTQYF. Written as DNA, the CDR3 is TGTGCCAGCAGCTCCCCAGGGCTGGCCACGGGTGGTACGCAGTATTTT.

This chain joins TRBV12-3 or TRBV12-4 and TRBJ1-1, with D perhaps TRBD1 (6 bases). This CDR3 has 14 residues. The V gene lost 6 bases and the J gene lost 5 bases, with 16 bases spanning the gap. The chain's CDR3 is CASRHTRGWTEAFF. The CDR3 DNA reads TGTGCCAGCAGGCATACCAGGGGCTGGACTGAAGCTTTCTTT.

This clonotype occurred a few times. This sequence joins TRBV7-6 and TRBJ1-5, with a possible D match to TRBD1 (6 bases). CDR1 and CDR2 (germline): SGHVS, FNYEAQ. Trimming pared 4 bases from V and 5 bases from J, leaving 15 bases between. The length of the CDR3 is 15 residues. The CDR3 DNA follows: TGTGCCAGCAGCTCGTTACAGGGCTTGGATCAGCCCCAGCATTTT. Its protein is CASSSLQGLDQPQHF.

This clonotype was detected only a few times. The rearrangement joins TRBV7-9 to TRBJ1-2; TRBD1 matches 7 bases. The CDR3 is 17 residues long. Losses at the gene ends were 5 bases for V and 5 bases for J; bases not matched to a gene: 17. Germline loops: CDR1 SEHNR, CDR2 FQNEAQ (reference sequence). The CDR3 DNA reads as TGTGCCAGCAGCGATTCCGGGACAGCCTTGACCCTTTATGGCTACACCTTC. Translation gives CASSDSGTALTLYGYTF.

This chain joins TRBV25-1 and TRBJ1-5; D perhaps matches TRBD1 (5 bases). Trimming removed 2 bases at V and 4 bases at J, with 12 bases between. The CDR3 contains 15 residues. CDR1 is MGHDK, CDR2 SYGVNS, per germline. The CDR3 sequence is CASSEAGTGNQPQHF. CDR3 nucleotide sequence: TGTGCCAGCAGTGAAGCAGGGACGGGGAATCAGCCCCAGCATTTT.

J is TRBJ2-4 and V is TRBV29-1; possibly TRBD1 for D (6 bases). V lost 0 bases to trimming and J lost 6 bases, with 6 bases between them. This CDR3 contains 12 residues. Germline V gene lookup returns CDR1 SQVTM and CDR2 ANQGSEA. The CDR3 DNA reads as TGCAGCGTTGAAGACAGGGGAAACATTCAGTACTTC. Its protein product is CSVEDRGNIQYF.

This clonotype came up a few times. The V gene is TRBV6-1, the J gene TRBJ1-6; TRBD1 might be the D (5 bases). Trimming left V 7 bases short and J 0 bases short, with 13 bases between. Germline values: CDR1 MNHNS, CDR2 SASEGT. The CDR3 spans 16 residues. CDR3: CASTRELYSYNSPLHF. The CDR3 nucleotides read TGTGCCAGCACCAGGGAGCTATACTCCTATAATTCACCCCTCCACTTT.

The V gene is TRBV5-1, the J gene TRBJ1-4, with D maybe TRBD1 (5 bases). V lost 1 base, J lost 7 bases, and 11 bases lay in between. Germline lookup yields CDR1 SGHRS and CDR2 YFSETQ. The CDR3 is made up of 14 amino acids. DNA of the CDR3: TGCGCCAGCAGCTTGATGAGGGGAGGTGAAAAACTGTTTTTT. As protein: CASSLMRGGEKLFF.

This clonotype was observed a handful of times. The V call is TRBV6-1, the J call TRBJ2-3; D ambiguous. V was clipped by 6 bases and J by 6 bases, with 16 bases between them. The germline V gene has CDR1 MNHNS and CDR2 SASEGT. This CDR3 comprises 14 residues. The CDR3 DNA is TGTGCCAGCAGCCACCTAAACCGGGTGGATACGCAGTATTTT. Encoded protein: CASSHLNRVDTQYF.

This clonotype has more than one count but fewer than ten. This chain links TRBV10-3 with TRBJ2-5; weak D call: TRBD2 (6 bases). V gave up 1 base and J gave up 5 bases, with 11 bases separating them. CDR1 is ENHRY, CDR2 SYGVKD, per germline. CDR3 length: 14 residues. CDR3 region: CAISEWGGTETQYF. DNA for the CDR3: TGTGCCATCAGTGAGTGGGGCGGGACGGAGACCCAGTACTTC.

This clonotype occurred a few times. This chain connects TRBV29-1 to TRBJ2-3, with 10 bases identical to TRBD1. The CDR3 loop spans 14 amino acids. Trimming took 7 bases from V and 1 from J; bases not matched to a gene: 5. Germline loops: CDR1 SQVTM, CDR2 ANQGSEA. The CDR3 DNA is TGCAGCGCCGACAGGGGGCAGGGCACAGATACGCAGTATTTT. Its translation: CSADRGQGTDTQYF.

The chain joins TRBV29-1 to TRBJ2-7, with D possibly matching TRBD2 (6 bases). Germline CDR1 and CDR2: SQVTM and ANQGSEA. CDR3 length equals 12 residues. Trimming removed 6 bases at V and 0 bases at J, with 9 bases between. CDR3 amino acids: CSVVTSSYEQYF. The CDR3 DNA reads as TGCAGCGTGGTGACTAGCTCCTACGAGCAGTACTTC.

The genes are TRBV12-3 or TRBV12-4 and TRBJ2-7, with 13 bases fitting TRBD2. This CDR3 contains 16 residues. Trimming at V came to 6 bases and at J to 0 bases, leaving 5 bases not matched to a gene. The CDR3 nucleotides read TGTGCCAGCAGCCATGGACTAGCGGGGGTCTCCTACGAGCAGTACTTC. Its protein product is CASSHGLAGVSYEQYF.

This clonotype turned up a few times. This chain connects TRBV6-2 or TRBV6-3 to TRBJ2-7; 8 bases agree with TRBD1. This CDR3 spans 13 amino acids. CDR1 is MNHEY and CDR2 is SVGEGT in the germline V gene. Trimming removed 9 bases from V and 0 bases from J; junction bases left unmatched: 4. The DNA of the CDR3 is TGTGCCAGTGGACAGGGCCCCTCCTACGAGCAGTACTTC. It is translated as CASGQGPSYEQYF.

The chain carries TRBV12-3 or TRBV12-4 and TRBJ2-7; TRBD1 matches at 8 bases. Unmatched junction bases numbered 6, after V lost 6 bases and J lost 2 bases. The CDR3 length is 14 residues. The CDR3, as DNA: TGTGCCAGCAGCTACACAGGGGGGACCTACGAGCAGTACTTC. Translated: CASSYTGGTYEQYF.

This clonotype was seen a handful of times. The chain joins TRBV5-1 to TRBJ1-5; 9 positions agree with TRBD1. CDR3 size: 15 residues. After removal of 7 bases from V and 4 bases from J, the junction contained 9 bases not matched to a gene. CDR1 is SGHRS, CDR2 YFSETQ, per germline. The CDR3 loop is CASSPGTGRNQPQHF. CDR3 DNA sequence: TGCGCCAGCTCCCCAGGGACAGGGAGGAATCAGCCCCAGCATTTT.

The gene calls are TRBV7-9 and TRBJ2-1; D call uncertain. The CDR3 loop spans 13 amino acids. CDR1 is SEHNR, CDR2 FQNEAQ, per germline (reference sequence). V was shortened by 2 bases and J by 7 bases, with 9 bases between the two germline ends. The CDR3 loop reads CASSLSIGNEQFF. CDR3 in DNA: TGTGCCAGCAGCTTAAGTATAGGGAATGAGCAGTTCTTC.

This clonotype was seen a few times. The CDR3 DNA sequence: TGTGCCAGCAGCTCCCTAGCGGGGGGGGGCCATGAGCAGTTCTTC. Translating it yields CASSSLAGGGHEQFF. This chain joins TRBV5-4 and TRBJ2-1, with TRBD2 matching 12 bases. Germline CDR1 and CDR2: SGHNT and YYREEE (reference sequence). J gave up 8 bases and V 3 bases, and 6 bases lay outside the gene matches. This CDR3 region has 15 residues.

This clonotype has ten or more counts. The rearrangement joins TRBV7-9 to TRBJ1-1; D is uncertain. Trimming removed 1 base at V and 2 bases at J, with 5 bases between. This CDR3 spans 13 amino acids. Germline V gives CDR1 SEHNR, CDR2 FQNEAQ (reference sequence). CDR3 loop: CASSLGDNTEAFF. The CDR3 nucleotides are TGTGCCAGCAGCTTAGGGGATAACACTGAAGCTTTCTTT.